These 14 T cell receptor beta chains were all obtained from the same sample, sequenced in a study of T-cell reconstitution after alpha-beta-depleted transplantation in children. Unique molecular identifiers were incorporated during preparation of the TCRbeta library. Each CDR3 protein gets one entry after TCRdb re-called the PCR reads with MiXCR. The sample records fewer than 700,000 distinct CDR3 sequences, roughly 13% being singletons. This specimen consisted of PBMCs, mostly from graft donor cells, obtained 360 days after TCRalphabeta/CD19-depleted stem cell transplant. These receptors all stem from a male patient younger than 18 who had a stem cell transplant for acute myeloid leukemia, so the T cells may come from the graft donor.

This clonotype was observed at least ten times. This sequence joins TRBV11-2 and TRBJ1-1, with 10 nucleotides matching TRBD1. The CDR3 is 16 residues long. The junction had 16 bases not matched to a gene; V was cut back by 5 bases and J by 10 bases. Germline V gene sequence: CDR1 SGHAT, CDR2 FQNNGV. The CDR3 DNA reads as TGTGCCAGCAGCCAAGCATCGACAGGGGGCCCTTTTCGAGCTTTCTTT. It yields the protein CASSQASTGGPFRAFF.

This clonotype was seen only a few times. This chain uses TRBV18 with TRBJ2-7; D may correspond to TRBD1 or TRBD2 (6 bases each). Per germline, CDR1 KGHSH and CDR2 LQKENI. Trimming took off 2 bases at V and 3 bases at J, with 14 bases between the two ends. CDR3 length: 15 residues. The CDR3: CASSPWGLAHYEQYF. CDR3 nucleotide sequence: TGTGCCAGCTCACCATGGGGGCTAGCGCACTACGAGCAGTACTTC.

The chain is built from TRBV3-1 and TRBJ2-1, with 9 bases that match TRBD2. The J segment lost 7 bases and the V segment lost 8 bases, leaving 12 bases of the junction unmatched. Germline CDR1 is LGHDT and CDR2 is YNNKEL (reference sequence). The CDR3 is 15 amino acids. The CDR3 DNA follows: TGTGCCAGCGTCCGGAGCGGGAGGATTCGAAATGAGCAGTTCTTC. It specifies CASVRSGRIRNEQFF.

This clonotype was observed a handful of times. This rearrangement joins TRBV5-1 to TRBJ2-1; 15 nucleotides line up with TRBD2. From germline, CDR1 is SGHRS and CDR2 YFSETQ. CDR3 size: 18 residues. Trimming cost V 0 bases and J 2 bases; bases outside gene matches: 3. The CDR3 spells CASSLGTSGRAPYNEQFF. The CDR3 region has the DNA TGCGCCAGCAGCTTGGGGACTAGCGGGAGGGCCCCCTACAATGAGCAGTTCTTC.

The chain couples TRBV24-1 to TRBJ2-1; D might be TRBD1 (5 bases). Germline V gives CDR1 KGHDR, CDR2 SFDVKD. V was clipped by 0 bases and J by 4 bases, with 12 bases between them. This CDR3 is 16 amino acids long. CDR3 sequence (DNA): TGTGCCACCAGTGATTTGTATCGGGCAGGGTACAATGAGCAGTTCTTC. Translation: CATSDLYRAGYNEQFF.

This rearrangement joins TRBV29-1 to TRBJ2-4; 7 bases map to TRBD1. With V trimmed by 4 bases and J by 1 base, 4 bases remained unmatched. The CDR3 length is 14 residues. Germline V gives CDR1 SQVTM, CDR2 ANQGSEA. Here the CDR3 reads CSVGQGQAKNIQYF. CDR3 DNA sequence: TGCAGCGTTGGACAGGGACAGGCCAAAAACATTCAGTACTTC.

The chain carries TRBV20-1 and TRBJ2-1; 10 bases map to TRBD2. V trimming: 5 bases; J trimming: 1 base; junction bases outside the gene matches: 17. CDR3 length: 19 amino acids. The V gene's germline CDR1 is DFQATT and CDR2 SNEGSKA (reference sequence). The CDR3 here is CSAFPGSSGSRVSYNEQFF. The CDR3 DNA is TGCAGTGCTTTCCCAGGATCTAGCGGGAGTAGGGTTTCCTACAATGAGCAGTTCTTC.

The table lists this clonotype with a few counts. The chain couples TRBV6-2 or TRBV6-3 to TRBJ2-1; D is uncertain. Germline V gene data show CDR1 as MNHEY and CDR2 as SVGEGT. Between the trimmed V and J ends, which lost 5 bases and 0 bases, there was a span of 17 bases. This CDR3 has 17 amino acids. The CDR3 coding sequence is TGTGCCAGCAGTCTAACACCTGACTGGAGCTCCTACAATGAGCAGTTCTTC. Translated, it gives CASSLTPDWSSYNEQFF.

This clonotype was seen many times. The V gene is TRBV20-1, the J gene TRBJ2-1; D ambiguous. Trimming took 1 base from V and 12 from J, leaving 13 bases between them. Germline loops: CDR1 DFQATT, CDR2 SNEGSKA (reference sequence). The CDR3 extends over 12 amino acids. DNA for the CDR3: TGCAGTGCTAGAGTTAGGCCTCCTCCGCAGTTCTTC. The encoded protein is CSARVRPPPQFF.

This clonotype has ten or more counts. Written as DNA, the CDR3 is TGCAGCGTCTGGACTAGCGGGATCACCGGGGAGCTGTTTTTT. It specifies CSVWTSGITGELFF. The V call is TRBV29-1, the J call TRBJ2-2, with 12 nucleotides matching TRBD2. The CDR3 extends over 14 amino acids. CDR1 and CDR2 from the germline V gene are SQVTM and ANQGSEA. V shed 6 bases, J shed 4 bases, and the junction held 3 bases outside the gene matches.

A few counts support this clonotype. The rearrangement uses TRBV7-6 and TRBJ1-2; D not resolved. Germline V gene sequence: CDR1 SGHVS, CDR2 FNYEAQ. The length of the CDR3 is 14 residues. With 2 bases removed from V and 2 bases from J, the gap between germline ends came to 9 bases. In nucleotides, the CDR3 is TGTGCCAGCAGCTTAACAGACCGGAACTATGGCTACACCTTC. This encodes CASSLTDRNYGYTF.

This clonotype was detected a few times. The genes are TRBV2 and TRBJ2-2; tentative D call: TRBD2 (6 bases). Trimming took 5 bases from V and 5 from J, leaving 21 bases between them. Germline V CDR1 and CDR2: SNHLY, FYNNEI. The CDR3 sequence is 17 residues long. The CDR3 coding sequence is TGTGCCAGCAGTTTCGCCTTGACGGGAGATCGAACCGGGGAGCTGTTTTTT. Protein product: CASSFALTGDRTGELFF.

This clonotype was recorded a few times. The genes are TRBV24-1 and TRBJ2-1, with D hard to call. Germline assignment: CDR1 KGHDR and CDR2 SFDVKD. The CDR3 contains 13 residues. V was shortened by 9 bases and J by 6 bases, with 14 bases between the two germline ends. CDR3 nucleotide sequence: TGTGCCACCGGGTCGGTCCTGGGCAATGAGCAGTTCTTC. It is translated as CATGSVLGNEQFF.

For the CDR3, the DNA is TGTGCCAGCAGCTCTCTCGCGCATAAGACAGATACGCAGTATTTT. Its translation is CASSSLAHKTDTQYF. This chain uses TRBV7-9 with TRBJ2-3; D is undetermined. Germline V gene lookup returns CDR1 SEHNR and CDR2 FQNEAQ (reference sequence). V was cut by 4 bases and J by 3 bases, with 14 bases left in between. The CDR3 is made up of 15 amino acids.